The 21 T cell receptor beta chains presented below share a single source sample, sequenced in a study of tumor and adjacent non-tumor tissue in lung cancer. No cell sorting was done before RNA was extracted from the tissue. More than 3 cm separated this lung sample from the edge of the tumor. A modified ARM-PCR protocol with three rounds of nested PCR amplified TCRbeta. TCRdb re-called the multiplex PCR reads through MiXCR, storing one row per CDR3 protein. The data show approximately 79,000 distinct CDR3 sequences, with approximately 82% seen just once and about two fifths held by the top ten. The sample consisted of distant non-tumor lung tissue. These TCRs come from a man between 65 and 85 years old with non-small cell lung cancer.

The DNA for the CDR3 is TGCGCCAGCAGCCCGGCAGGGGCCAATGAGCAGTTCTTC. Amino acids: CASSPAGANEQFF. The rearrangement uses TRBV5-1 and TRBJ2-1; tentative D call: TRBD1 (6 bases). CDR3 size: 13 residues. The V gene lost 4 bases and the J gene lost 6 bases, with 11 bases spanning the gap. Germline CDR1 reads SGHRS; CDR2 reads YFSETQ.

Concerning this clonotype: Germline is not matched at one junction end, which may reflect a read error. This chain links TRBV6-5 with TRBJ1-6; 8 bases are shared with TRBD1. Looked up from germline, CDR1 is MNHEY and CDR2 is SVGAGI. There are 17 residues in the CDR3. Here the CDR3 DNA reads TGTGCCAGCAGTTACTCGAGTTGGACAGGGAGTAAGTCACCCCTCCATTTT. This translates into CASSYSSWTGSKSPLHF.

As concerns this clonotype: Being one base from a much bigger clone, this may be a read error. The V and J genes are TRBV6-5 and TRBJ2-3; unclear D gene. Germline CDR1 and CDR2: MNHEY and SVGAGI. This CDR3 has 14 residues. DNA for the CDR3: TGTACCAGCAGTTACTCCTGGGACACAGATACGCAGTATTTT. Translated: CTSSYSWDTDTQYF.

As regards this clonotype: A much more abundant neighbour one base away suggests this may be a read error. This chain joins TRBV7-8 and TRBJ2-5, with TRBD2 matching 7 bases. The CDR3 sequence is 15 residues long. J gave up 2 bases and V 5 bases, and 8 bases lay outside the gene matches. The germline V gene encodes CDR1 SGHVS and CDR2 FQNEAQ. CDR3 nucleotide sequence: TGTGCCAGCAGCCCCCGGAGCGGGGCTCAAGAGACCCAGTACTTC. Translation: CASSPRSGAQETQYF.

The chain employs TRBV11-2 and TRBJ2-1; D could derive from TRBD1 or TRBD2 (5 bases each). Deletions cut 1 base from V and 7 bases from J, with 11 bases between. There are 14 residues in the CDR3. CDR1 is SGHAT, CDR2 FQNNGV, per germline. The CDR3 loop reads CASSLAEGRNEQFF. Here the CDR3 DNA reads TGTGCCAGCAGCTTAGCTGAGGGGCGGAATGAGCAGTTCTTC.

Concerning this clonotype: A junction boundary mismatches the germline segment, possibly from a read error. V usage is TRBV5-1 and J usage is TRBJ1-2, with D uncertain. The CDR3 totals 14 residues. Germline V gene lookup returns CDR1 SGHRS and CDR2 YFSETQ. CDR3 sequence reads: CTSTFDRHPTGYTF. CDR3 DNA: TGCACCAGCACCTTCGACCGCCACCCCACTGGCTACACCTTC.

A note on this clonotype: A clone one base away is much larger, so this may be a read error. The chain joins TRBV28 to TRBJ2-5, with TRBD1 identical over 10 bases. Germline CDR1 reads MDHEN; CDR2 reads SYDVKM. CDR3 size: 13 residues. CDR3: CVTTTRDRGTQYF. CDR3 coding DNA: TGTGTCACTACTACCCGGGACAGGGGAACCCAGTACTTC.

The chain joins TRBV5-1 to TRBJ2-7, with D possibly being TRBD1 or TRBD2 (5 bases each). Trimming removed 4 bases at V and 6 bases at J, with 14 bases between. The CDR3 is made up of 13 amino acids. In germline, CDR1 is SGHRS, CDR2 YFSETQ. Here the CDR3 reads CASSRGPGSEQYF. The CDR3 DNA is TGCGCCAGCAGCAGGGGACCGGGCTCCGAGCAGTACTTC. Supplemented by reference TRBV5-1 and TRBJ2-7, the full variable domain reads KAGVTQTPRYLIKTRGQQVTLSCSPISGHRSVSWYQQTPGQGLQFLFEYFSETQRNKGNFPGRFSGRQFSNSRSEMNVSTLELGDSALYLCASSRGPGSEQYFGPGTRLTVT.

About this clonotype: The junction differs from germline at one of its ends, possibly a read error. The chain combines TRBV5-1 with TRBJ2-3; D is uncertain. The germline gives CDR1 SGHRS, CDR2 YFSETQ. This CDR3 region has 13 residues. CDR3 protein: CASSLILGDTQYF. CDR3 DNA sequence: TGTGCCAGCAGCTTGATCCTGGGGGATACGCAGTATTTT.

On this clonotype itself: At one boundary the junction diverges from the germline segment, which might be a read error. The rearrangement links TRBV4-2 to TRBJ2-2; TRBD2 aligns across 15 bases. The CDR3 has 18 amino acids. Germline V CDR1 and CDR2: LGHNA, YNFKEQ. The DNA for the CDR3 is TGTGCCATCAGCCAATGGACTAGCGGGAGGGCGGACACCTGGGAGCTGTTTTTT. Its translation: CAISQWTSGRADTWELFF.

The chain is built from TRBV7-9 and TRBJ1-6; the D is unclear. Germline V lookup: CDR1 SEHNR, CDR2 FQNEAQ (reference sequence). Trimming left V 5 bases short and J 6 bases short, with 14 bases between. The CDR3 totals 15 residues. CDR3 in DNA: TGTGCCAGCAGCCAACTCCGGGCCGCTAATTCACCCCTCCACTTT. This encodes CASSQLRAANSPLHF.

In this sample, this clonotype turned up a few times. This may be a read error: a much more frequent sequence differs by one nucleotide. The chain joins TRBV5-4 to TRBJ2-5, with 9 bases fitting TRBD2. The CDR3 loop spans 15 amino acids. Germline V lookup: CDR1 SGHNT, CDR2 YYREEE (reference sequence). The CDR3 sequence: CANSLATSGQETQYF. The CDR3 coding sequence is TGTGCCAACAGCCTGGCGACTAGCGGCCAAGAGACCCAGTACTTC.

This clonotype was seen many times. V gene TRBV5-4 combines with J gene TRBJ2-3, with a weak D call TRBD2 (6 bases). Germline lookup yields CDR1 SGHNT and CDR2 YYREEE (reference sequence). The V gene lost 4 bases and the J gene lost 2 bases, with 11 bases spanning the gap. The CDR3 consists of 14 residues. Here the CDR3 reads CASSPGGFTDTQYF. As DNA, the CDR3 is TGTGCCAGCAGCCCTGGAGGGTTCACAGATACGCAGTATTTT.

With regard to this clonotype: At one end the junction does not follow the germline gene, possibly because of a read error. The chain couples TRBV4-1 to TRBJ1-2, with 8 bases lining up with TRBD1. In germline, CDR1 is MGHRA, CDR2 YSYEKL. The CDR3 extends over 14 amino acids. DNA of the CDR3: TGCGCCAGCAGCTCCGGGACAGGTAACTATGGTTACACCTTC. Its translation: CASSSGTGNYGYTF.

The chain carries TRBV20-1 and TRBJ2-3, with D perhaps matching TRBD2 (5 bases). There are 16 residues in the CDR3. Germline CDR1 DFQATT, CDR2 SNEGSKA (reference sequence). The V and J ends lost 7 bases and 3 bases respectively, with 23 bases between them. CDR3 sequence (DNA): TGCAGTGTTAGGAGTCTTCACGGGGATGGGACAGATACGCAGTATTTT. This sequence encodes CSVRSLHGDGTDTQYF.

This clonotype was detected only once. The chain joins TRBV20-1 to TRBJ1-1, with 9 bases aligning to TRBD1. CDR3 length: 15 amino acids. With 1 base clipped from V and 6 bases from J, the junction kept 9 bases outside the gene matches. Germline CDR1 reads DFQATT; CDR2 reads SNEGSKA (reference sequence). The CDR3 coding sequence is TGCAGTGCTAGAGGGGTGGGACAGGGAATCGCTGAAGCTTTCTTT. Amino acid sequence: CSARGVGQGIAEAFF.

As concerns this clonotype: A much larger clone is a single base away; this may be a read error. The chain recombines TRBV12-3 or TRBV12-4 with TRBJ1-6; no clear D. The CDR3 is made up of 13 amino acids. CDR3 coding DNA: TGTGCCCGCAGTTTTAGTGGCAATTCACCCCTCCACTTT. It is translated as CARSFSGNSPLHF.

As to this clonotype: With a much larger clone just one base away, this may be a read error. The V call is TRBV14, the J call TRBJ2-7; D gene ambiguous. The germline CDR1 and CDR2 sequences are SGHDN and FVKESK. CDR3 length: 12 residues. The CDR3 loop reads CGSSTHLYEQYF. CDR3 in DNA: TGTGGCAGCAGCACACACCTCTACGAGCAGTACTTC.

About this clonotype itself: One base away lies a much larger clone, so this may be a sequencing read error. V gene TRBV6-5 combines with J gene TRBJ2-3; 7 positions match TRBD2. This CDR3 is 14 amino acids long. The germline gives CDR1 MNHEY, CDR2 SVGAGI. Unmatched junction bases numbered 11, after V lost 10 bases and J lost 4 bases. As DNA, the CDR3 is TGTGCCACCGGACTAGTGGGAGTGGCAGATACGCAGTATTTT. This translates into CATGLVGVADTQYF.

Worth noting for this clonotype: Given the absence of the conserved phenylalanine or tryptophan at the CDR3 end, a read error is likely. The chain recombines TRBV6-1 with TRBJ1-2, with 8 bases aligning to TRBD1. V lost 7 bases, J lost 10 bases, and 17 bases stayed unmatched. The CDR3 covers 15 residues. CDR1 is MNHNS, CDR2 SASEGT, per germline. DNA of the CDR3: TGTGCCAGCACCGCCCGGGACAGGAACGGTGGTGACTACACCTTG. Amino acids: CASTARDRNGGDYTL.

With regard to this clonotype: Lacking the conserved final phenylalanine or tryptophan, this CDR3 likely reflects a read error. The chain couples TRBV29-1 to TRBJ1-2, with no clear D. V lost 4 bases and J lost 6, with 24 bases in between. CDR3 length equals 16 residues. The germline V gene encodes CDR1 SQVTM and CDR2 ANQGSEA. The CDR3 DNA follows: TGCAGCGTTGTCCCATATCAATCCTCGAGAGAAGATGGCTACACCTTA. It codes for CSVVPYQSSREDGYTL.